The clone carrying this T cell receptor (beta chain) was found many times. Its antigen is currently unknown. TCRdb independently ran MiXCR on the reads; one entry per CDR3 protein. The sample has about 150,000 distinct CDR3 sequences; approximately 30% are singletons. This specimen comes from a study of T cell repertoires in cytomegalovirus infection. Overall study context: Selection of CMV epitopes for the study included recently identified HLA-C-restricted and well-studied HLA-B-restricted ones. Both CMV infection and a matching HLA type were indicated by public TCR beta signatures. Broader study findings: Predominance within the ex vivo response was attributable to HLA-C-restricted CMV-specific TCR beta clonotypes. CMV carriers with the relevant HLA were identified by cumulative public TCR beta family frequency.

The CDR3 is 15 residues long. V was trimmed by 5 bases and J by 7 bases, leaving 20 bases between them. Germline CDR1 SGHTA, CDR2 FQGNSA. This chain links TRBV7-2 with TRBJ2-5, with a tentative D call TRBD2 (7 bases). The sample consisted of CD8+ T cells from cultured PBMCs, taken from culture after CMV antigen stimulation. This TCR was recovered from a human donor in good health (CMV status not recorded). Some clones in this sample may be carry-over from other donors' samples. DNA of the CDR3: TGTGCCAGCAGCCCGGCGTTGCGGGGGCTTCGGACCCAGTACTTC. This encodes CASSPALRGLRTQYF.